This T cell receptor beta chain was observed in a study of vaccination effects on CD4 cells after COVID-19. General study points: In vaccinees who were healthy, merely 1 out of 255 vaccine-induced clones cross-reacted with common cold coronaviruses.

Germline CDR1 SGDLS, CDR2 YYNGEE. The V end lost 0 bases, the J end lost 4 bases, and 10 bases lay between the germline ends. This CDR3 is built from 14 residues. The method was immunoSEQ multiplex PCR; TCRdb's version includes in-frame clones alone and lacks a portion of them. The table shows tens of thousands of clones, with 70% to 85% occurring only once. When less than 11 days of culture had elapsed, CD4+ T cells were isolated. Two doses of BNT162b2 or mRNA-1273 vaccine were administered to participants. Absence of prior SARS-CoV-2 infection characterized the vaccine recipients, who showed negative nucleocapsid antibodies. Half the medium was swapped for IL-2 medium on days 3 and 7. With respect to this clone: No antigen is known for it.

The receptor's source is a human donor who received a COVID-19 vaccine. This chain uses TRBV9 with TRBJ1-1; a possible D gene is TRBD1 (6 bases). The source was CD4+ T cells from PBMCs cultured without peptide, collected after COVID-19 vaccination. In DNA form, the CDR3 reads TGTGCCAGCAGCGTAGGAGGGGGGAGCACTGAAGCTTTCTTT. This sequence encodes CASSVGGGSTEAFF.